A single sample is the source of the 5 T cell receptor beta chains below, sequenced in a study of beta chain features in type 1 diabetes. Sequenced material consisted of expressed TCRB transcripts (all of the isolated RNA was reverse transcribed). Only in-frame clones appear in the TCRdb table, and some are missing; sequencing was by immunoSEQ multiplex PCR. The sample gives roughly 310,000 clones, 11% of which show up once; about 0.014% is in the top ten. Sample: naive CD4+ T cells from blood. The receptors shown here come from a woman in her 30s in good health.

Only a few counts were recorded for this clone. The genes are TRBV18 and TRBJ2-1; a weak D match, TRBD1 (6 bases). Trimming stripped 0 bases from V and 6 bases from J, with 9 bases between. Germline V gene sequence: CDR1 KGHSH, CDR2 LQKENI. The CDR3 spans 14 residues. CDR3 protein: CASSPPVGANEQFF. In DNA form, the CDR3 reads TGTGCCAGCTCACCACCGGTGGGGGCCAATGAGCAGTTCTTC.

In its sample, this clone was seen a few times. CDR3 loop: CASSSSGRAYEQYF. The CDR3 nucleotides read TGTGCCAGCAGCTCTAGCGGGAGAGCCTACGAGCAGTACTTC. The gene calls are TRBV5-4 and TRBJ2-7, with TRBD2 identical over 10 bases. The trim removed 3 bases at V and 2 bases at J, leaving 2 bases unmatched. This CDR3 has 14 amino acids. The germline gives CDR1 SGHNT, CDR2 YYREEE (reference sequence).

This clone turned up a few times. The rearrangement links TRBV6-1 to TRBJ2-1, with 16 bases aligning to TRBD2. The V gene end was trimmed by 4 bases and the J gene end by 0 bases; junction bases not matched to a gene: 6. The germline V gene encodes CDR1 MNHNS and CDR2 SASEGT. This CDR3 spans 19 amino acids. The CDR3 reads CASSAGLAGGPASYNEQFF. The CDR3 DNA sequence: TGTGCCAGCAGTGCGGGACTAGCGGGAGGGCCGGCCTCCTACAATGAGCAGTTCTTC.

This chain joins TRBV19 and TRBJ2-6; 9 bases are a match to TRBD1. CDR1 and CDR2 (germline): LNHDA, SQIVND (reference sequence). There are 17 residues in the CDR3. Trimming cost V 5 bases and J 4 bases; bases outside gene matches: 9. The CDR3 nucleotides read TGTGCCAGTAGTCTGGGACAGGGAAGGATAGGGGCCAACGTCCTGACTTTC. Protein: CASSLGQGRIGANVLTF. The full variable domain, with the rest looked up from reference TRBV19 and TRBJ2-6, is DGGITQSPKYLFRKEGQNVTLSCEQNLNHDAMYWYRQDPGQGLRLIYYSQIVNDFQKGDIAEGYSVSREKKESFPLTVTSAQKNPTAFYLCASSLGQGRIGANVLTFGAGSRLTVL.

This chain uses TRBV27 with TRBJ2-6; 8 bases line up with TRBD1. CDR1 and CDR2 from the germline V gene are MNHEY and SMNVEV (reference sequence). The junction had 6 bases not matched to a gene; V was cut back by 4 bases and J by 1 base. The CDR3 sequence is 17 residues long. The CDR3 spells CASSSGQVWSGANVLTF. CDR3 DNA sequence: TGTGCCAGCAGTTCGGGACAGGTCTGGTCTGGGGCCAACGTCCTGACTTTC.